A single sample is the source of the 23 T cell receptor beta chains below, sequenced in a study of OX40 agonist ivuxolimab in advanced cancers. Libraries were prepared by immunoSEQ multiplex PCR; TCRdb keeps only in-frame clonotypes and omits some of them. The data show over 20,000 clones, roughly 77% seen once. The input for sequencing was CD4+ or CD8+ T cells sorted from blood, taken in a trial of the OX40 agonist ivuxolimab. All receptors derive from an adult with an advanced solid tumor such as melanoma, head and neck, liver or kidney cancer.

This chain connects TRBV6-1 to TRBJ2-7; 9 bases match TRBD2. The CDR3 covers 13 residues. V lost 7 bases and J lost 4; bases outside the gene matches: 5. Germline CDR1 and CDR2: MNHNS and SASEGT. As DNA, the CDR3 is TGTGCCAGCATCGGGCTAGCGGGGTACGAGCAGTACTTC. As protein: CASIGLAGYEQYF.

CDR3 nucleotides: TGCGCCAGCAGCCCCCCCCTAGGGTCCGGAACCTACAATGAGCAGTTCTTC. It is translated as CASSPPLGSGTYNEQFF. This chain connects TRBV4-1 to TRBJ2-1, with unresolved D. This CDR3 is 17 amino acids long. Trimming cost V 4 bases and J 2 bases, with 18 bases left between them. Germline V gene data show CDR1 as MGHRA and CDR2 as YSYEKL.

V is TRBV2 and J is TRBJ2-3; TRBD2 matches at 9 bases. Germline trimming cut 8 bases from V and 0 bases from J; bases unmatched to any gene: 15. CDR1 SNHLY and CDR2 FYNNEI come from the germline V gene. The CDR3 contains 18 residues. The CDR3 coding sequence is TGTGCCAGCTTCGATATTAGCGGGGGCCCCTTTAGCACAGATACGCAGTATTTT. Amino acids: CASFDISGGPFSTDTQYF.

V is TRBV19 and J is TRBJ2-7; weak D call: TRBD2 (6 bases). The V and J ends lost 5 bases and 2 bases respectively, with 13 bases between them. This CDR3 contains 14 residues. Germline lookup yields CDR1 LNHDA and CDR2 SQIVND (reference sequence). In nucleotides, the CDR3 is TGTGCCAGTAGTTTAGCGGCATCAACCTACGAGCAGTACTTC. This encodes CASSLAASTYEQYF. Full variable domain (missing parts from reference TRBV19 and TRBJ2-7): DGGITQSPKYLFRKEGQNVTLSCEQNLNHDAMYWYRQDPGQGLRLIYYSQIVNDFQKGDIAEGYSVSREKKESFPLTVTSAQKNPTAFYLCASSLAASTYEQYFGPGTRLTVT.

Only a few counts were recorded for this clone. V and J are TRBV11-2 and TRBJ1-2; a weak D match, TRBD1 (6 bases). V dropped 4 bases and J dropped 7 bases, with 22 bases sitting between them. Germline V gene sequence: CDR1 SGHAT, CDR2 FQNNGV. The CDR3 is 16 amino acids. CDR3 in amino acids: CASSSTPPTGFLGYTF. The CDR3, as DNA: TGTGCCAGCAGCTCCACCCCCCCCACAGGGTTCCTTGGCTACACCTTC.

This sequence joins TRBV9 and TRBJ2-7; 9 bases map to TRBD1. The CDR3 is made up of 14 amino acids. J gave up 5 bases and V 4 bases, and 7 bases lay outside the gene matches. CDR1 and CDR2 from the germline V gene are SGDLS and YYNGEE. The CDR3, as DNA: TGTGCCAGCAGCTCCGGGACAGGGCTTGACGAGCAGTACTTC. Translated, it gives CASSSGTGLDEQYF.

The chain carries TRBV9 and TRBJ1-1; no definite D call. This CDR3 comprises 13 residues. Looked up from germline, CDR1 is SGDLS and CDR2 is YYNGEE. V lost 4 bases to trimming and J lost 8 bases, with 15 bases between them. CDR3 in DNA: TGTGCCAGCAGCCCTTATAATGACGGAGAAGCTTTCTTT. This translates into CASSPYNDGEAFF.

J is TRBJ2-1 and V is TRBV7-9; the match to TRBD1 covers 11 bases. The CDR3 runs 16 residues. Germline trimming cut 4 bases from V and 8 bases from J; bases unmatched to any gene: 10. Per the germline V gene, CDR1 is SEHNR and CDR2 is FQNEAQ (reference sequence). The CDR3 DNA follows: TGTGCCAGCAGCTGGACAGGGGGCTGGTCAGGCGATGAGCAGTTCTTC. This sequence encodes CASSWTGGWSGDEQFF.

The V and J genes are TRBV7-9 and TRBJ1-5; 8 bases are shared with TRBD1. The germline CDR1 and CDR2 sequences are SEHNR and FQNEAQ (reference sequence). The CDR3 spans 14 residues. J gave up 2 bases and V 7 bases, and 4 bases lay outside the gene matches. CDR3 sequence: CASTTGAGNQPQHF. CDR3 nucleotides: TGTGCCAGCACGACAGGGGCGGGCAATCAGCCCCAGCATTTT.

For the CDR3, the DNA is TGTGCCAGCAGTTACTCGAGGGACAGAGAGACCCAGTACTTC. Translating gives CASSYSRDRETQYF. The gene calls are TRBV6-5 and TRBJ2-5, with 7 bases matching TRBD1. The V gene end was trimmed by 0 bases and the J gene end by 4 bases; junction bases not matched to a gene: 2. CDR1 is MNHEY, CDR2 SVGAGI, per germline. The CDR3 is 14 amino acids.

The chain recombines TRBV15 with TRBJ1-2; TRBD1 matches at 7 bases. Germline V gene lookup returns CDR1 LNHNV and CDR2 YYDKDF (reference sequence). V was pared by 1 base and J by 6 bases, with 11 bases of the junction left unmatched. The CDR3 length is 16 residues. The chain's CDR3 is CATSRVRGPGYHGYTF. CDR3 bases: TGTGCCACCAGCAGAGTTAGGGGGCCTGGCTATCATGGCTACACCTTC.

The chain links TRBV9 to TRBJ2-3; 9 bases are a match to TRBD1. The CDR3 sequence is 15 residues long. Losses at the gene ends were 3 bases for V and 6 bases for J; bases not matched to a gene: 8. CDR1 and CDR2 from the germline V gene are SGDLS and YYNGEE. CDR3 DNA: TGTGCCAGCAGCGCGACCGGGACAGGGCGGGATACGCAGTATTTT. Its protein product is CASSATGTGRDTQYF.

The sample holds one count of this clone. This sequence joins TRBV14 and TRBJ2-7; D not resolved. The CDR3 is 12 residues long. Trimming stripped 4 bases from V and 2 bases from J, with 6 bases between. The germline CDR1 and CDR2 sequences are SGHDN and FVKESK. CDR3 residues: CASSLSPYEQYF. For the CDR3, the DNA is TGTGCCAGCAGCCTATCCCCCTACGAGCAGTACTTC.

V usage is TRBV29-1 and J usage is TRBJ2-7; TRBD2 agrees at 9 bases. CDR3 length: 14 amino acids. The germline V gene has CDR1 SQVTM and CDR2 ANQGSEA. J was trimmed by 7 bases and V by 6 bases; bases with no gene match: 13. The CDR3 loop is CSVSHGGGAEEQYF. As DNA, the CDR3 is TGCAGCGTGTCCCACGGCGGGGGGGCGGAAGAGCAGTACTTC.

The chain has TRBV6-6 and TRBJ1-1; weak D call: TRBD1 (5 bases). V was clipped by 0 bases and J by 6 bases, with 14 bases between them. Germline CDR1 and CDR2: MNHNY and SVGAGI (reference sequence). The CDR3 covers 15 residues. The CDR3 sequence is CASSYSGGTSSEAFF. The CDR3 coding sequence is TGTGCCAGCAGTTACTCGGGAGGGACCTCTTCTGAAGCTTTCTTT.

The chain joins TRBV5-4 to TRBJ2-5; possibly TRBD2 for D (6 bases). The CDR3 has 13 residues. Looked up from germline, CDR1 is SGHNT and CDR2 is YYREEE (reference sequence). V lost 4 bases and J lost 5, with 12 bases in between. This CDR3 is CASSRAREETQYF. The CDR3 DNA reads TGTGCCAGCAGCCGGGCCCGGGAGGAGACCCAGTACTTC.

This chain joins TRBV9 and TRBJ2-5; TRBD1 might be the D (6 bases). V lost 3 bases and J 0 bases, leaving 15 bases between the germline ends. Germline-derived CDR1 and CDR2 are SGDLS and YYNGEE. The CDR3 has 16 amino acids. CDR3 sequence (DNA): TGTGCCAGCAGCGCATCCGGGACACCGTACCAAGAGACCCAGTACTTC. It specifies CASSASGTPYQETQYF.

The V gene is TRBV7-9, the J gene TRBJ1-2, with TRBD1 identical over 8 bases. Germline assignment: CDR1 SEHNR and CDR2 FQNEAQ (reference sequence). Trimming took 1 base from V and 4 from J; bases not matched to a gene: 14. The CDR3 consists of 18 residues. CDR3 protein: CASSLEGWTGLRSYGYTF. The CDR3 DNA reads TGTGCCAGCAGCTTAGAAGGGTGGACAGGGCTGAGATCCTATGGCTACACCTTC.

CDR3 in DNA: TGTGCCAGCAGCGTAGAGCCTACGTACTACGAGCAGTACTTC. This encodes CASSVEPTYYEQYF. The chain combines TRBV9 with TRBJ2-7; D gene uncertain. This CDR3 comprises 14 residues. V was trimmed by 0 bases and J by 3 bases, leaving 10 bases between them. The germline CDR1 and CDR2 sequences are SGDLS and YYNGEE.

The rearrangement uses TRBV20-1 and TRBJ2-1, with D unclear. Trimming pared 6 bases from V and 9 bases from J, leaving 12 bases between. The CDR3 length is 11 residues. Germline V CDR1 and CDR2: DFQATT, SNEGSKA (reference sequence). The CDR3 DNA follows: TGCAGTGCAGAATTAGTGACTGAGCAGTTCTTC. Its translation: CSAELVTEQFF.

The gene calls are TRBV7-8 and TRBJ2-3; the match to TRBD2 covers 16 bases. With 7 bases clipped from V and 0 bases from J, the junction kept 7 bases outside the gene matches. CDR1 and CDR2 from the germline V gene are SGHVS and FQNEAQ. This CDR3 is 18 amino acids long. CDR3 in amino acids: CASIPGLAGGYSTDTQYF. The CDR3 DNA is TGTGCCAGCATCCCGGGACTAGCGGGGGGGTATAGCACAGATACGCAGTATTTT.

About this clone: Relative to the germline gene, one junction end is altered; a read error may explain this. The chain links TRBV5-6 to TRBJ2-2; a weak D match, TRBD1 (5 bases). Germline assignment: CDR1 SGHDT and CDR2 YYEEEE. The CDR3 contains 15 residues. The CDR3 loop is CANSPGYWNTGELFF. DNA for the CDR3: TGTGCCAACAGCCCAGGGTATTGGAACACCGGGGAGCTGTTTTTT. The full variable domain, in which reference TRBV5-6 and TRBJ2-2 provide the parts outside the CDR3, is DAGVTQSPTHLIKTRGQQVTLRCSPKSGHDTVSWYQQALGQGPQFIFQYYEEEERQRGNFPDRFSGHQFPNYSSELNVNALLLGDSALYLCANSPGYWNTGELFFGEGSRLTVL.

V usage is TRBV7-8 and J usage is TRBJ1-4; D is uncertain. This CDR3 has 14 residues. V was shortened by 5 bases and J by 8 bases, with 15 bases between the two germline ends. CDR1 and CDR2 (germline): SGHVS, FQNEAQ. CDR3 DNA sequence: TGTGCCAGCAGCCTACTTGGTTCCTGGGAAAAACTGTTTTTT. Residues: CASSLLGSWEKLFF.